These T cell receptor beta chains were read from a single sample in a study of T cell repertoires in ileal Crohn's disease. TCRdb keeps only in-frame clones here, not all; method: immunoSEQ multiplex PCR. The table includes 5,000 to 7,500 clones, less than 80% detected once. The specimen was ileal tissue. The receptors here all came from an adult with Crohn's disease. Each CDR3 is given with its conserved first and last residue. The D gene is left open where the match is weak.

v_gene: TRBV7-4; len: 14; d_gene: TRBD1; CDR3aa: CASSLGGRGRLAFF
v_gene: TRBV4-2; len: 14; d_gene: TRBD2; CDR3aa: CVSSITSGQETQYF
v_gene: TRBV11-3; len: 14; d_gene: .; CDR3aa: CASSLVIGNTEAFF
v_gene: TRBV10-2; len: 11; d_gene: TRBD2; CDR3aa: CATSGSDTQYF
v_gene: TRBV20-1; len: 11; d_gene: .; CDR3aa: CRGLNPNEQFF
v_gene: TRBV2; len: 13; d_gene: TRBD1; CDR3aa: CARGGQASYEQYF
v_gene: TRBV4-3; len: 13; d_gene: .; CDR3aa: CASSQEPEREQYF
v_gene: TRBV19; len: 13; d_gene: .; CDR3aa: CAGGKRNGQPQHF
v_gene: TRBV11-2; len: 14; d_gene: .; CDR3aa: CASSPRQGGDGYTF
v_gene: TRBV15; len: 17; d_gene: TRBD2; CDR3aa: CATSREKGLASEETQYF
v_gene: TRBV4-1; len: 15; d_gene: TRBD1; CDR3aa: CASSQDGTGLYGYTF
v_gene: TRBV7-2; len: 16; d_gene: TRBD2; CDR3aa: CASSLVAGGASDEQYF
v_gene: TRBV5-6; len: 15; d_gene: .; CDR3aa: CASSFRGLSGNTIYF
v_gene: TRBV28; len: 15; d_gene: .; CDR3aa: CASKLAGRANYGYTF
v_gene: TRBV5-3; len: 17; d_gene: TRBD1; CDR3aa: CARSWANRDRYNSPLHF
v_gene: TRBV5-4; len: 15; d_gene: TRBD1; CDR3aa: CASSSRTGPHYGYTF
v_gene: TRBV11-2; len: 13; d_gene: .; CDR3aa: CASSSVQGNRKYF
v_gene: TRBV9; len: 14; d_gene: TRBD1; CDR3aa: CASSPGQGAYEQYF
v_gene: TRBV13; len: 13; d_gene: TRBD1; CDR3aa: CASSLGQGVGYTF
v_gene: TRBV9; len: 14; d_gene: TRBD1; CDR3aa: CASSVTGGYTEAFF
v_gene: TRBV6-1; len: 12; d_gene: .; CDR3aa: CASKQGVQPQHF
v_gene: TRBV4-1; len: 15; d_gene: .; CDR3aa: CASSQEGRGYNEQFF
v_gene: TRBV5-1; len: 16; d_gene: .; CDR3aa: CASSLEGGIRKAPLHF
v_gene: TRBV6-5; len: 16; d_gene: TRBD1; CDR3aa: CASSYSGTGRGWEAFF
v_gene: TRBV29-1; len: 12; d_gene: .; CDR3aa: CSGSAGLYGYTF
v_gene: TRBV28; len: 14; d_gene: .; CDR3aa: CASSLGWAFYGYTF
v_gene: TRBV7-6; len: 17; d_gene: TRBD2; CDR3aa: CASSWGRGAGGDNEQFF
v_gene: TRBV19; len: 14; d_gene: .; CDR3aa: CASRNQVLNQPQHF
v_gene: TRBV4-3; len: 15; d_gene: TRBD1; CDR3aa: CASSQQGTGAGEQYF
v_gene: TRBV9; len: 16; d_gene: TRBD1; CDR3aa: CASIYGTGAPNTEAFF
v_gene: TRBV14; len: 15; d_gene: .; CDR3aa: CASSQTTGYNSPLHF
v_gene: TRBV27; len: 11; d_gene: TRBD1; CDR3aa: CASSSGGPQHF
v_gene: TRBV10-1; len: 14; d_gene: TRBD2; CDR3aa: CASSPGGPQETQYF
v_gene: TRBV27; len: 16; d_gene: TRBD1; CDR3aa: CASRSGQGFPNQPQHF
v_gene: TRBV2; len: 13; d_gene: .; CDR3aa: CARRPPGANEQFF
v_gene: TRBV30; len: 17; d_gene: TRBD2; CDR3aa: CAWSQLSGRLSYNEQFF
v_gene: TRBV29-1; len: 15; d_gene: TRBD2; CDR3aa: CSVEGLSGSTYEQYF
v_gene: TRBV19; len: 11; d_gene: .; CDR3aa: CATQGNYGYTF
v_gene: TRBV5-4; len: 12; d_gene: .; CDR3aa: CASSKGPDTQYF
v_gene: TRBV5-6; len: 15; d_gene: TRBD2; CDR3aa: CASSLETSGPNEQFF
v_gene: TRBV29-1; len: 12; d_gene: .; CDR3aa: CSVRQATYGYTF
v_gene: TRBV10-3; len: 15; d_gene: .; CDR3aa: CAISESQAVSDTQYF